Listed here is a single T cell receptor (beta chain). Its specificity is unknown. The sample originates from a study of T cell repertoires in cytomegalovirus infection. Study information: Public TCR beta signature analysis indicated the presence of both CMV infection and matching HLA type. Whole-study findings and limits: HLA-C-restricted CMV clonotypes gave the most frequent clonotype in two of eight donors.

One entry per CDR3 protein, called by TCRdb with MiXCR from the reads. The sample records 150,000 to 160,000 distinct CDR3 sequences, about a quarter being singletons. This CDR3 has 16 residues. Germline V gene lookup returns CDR1 SEHNR and CDR2 FQNEAQ (reference sequence). V was pared by 1 base and J by 6 bases, with 17 bases between. The chain links TRBV7-9 to TRBJ2-3; tentatively, D is TRBD2 (5 bases). The source is a human donor in good health (CMV status not recorded). Some clones in this sample may be carry-over from other donors' samples. The sequenced sample was PBMCs. CDR3 sequence reads: CASSLEGSRVHDTQYF. CDR3 nucleotide sequence: TGTGCCAGCAGCTTAGAGGGTTCGCGGGTCCATGATACGCAGTATTTT.